The 7 T cell receptor beta chains given below trace back to one sample, sequenced in a study of type 1 regulatory T cells (dated by TCRdb to the early 2020s). The study at large found these results: Tr1 cells showed a more restricted TCR repertoire than non-Tr1 cells, which the study interpreted as alloantigen-induced clonal expansion.

The antigens for these receptors are not known. Sequencing instrument: Illumina MiSeq. In TCRdb, the public reads were trimmed at Q25 with fastp and aligned with MiXCR, with productive beta chains retained. Rows with one shared CDR3 protein collapse into an entry with the most common genes and DNA. This sample lists around 64,000 distinct CDR3 sequences; around 20% were detected once. Of the sample, 7% to 10% is held by the ten largest clones. Material: cultured type 1 regulatory T (Tr1) cells, either the whole culture or a sorted fraction (not recorded which). The cell subset or site label corresponds to: type 1 regulatory T cells sorted from the T-allo10 product. These TCRs come from a human donor in good health.

The chain uses TRBV6-1 and TRBJ2-3; D is perhaps TRBD2 (6 bases). V lost 8 bases, J lost 6 bases, and 15 bases lay in between. CDR3 length equals 13 residues. Germline loops: CDR1 MNHNS, CDR2 SASEGT. CDR3 residues: CASGGTWGDTQYF. The DNA for the CDR3 is TGTGCCAGCGGCGGGACGTGGGGGGATACGCAGTATTTT.

This clonotype was detected a few times. An end of the junction does not agree with germline; a read error may underlie this. V usage is TRBV6-5 and J usage is TRBJ2-1; 12 nucleotides align to TRBD2. The CDR3 is 15 amino acids. Germline CDR1 is MNHEY and CDR2 is SVGAGI. The DNA of the CDR3 is TGTGCCAGCAGTTACTTCCCCTCAGCGACTAGCGGGAGCATCTTC. The encoded protein is CASSYFPSATSGSIF.

This clonotype has more than one count but fewer than ten. This chain links TRBV10-3 with TRBJ2-3; no clear D gene. Germline assignment: CDR1 ENHRY and CDR2 SYGVKD. The CDR3 has 11 residues. With 9 bases removed from V and 0 bases from J, the gap between germline ends came to 4 bases. The CDR3 DNA follows: TGTGCCATTCGGAGCACAGATACGCAGTATTTT. Its translation is CAIRSTDTQYF.

The rearrangement joins TRBV7-2 to TRBJ2-7; 7 positions agree with TRBD1. From germline, CDR1 is SGHTA and CDR2 FQGNSA. CDR3 length: 15 residues. With 5 bases clipped from V and 0 bases from J, the junction kept 7 bases outside the gene matches. The DNA for the CDR3 is TGTGCCAGCAGCCCCCGACAGGGTGTCTCCTACGAGCAGTACTTC. It yields the protein CASSPRQGVSYEQYF.

This clonotype was observed a single time. The genes are TRBV20-1 and TRBJ2-3, with 8 bases matching TRBD2. Germline V gene sequence: CDR1 DFQATT, CDR2 SNEGSKA (reference sequence). CDR3 length equals 14 residues. Trimming at V came to 4 bases and at J to 3 bases, leaving 6 bases not matched to a gene. The CDR3 nucleotides read TGCAGTGCTAAACTAGCGGAGGGGACAGATACGCAGTATTTT. Its translation is CSAKLAEGTDTQYF.

CDR3 sequence reads: CSARLGGRGGDTQYF. CDR3 nucleotides: TGCAGTGCTAGGCTCGGCGGGAGGGGGGGCGATACGCAGTATTTT. This chain links TRBV20-1 with TRBJ2-3; TRBD2 agrees at 9 bases. The germline V gene encodes CDR1 DFQATT and CDR2 SNEGSKA (reference sequence). The CDR3 totals 15 residues. Trimming cost V 3 bases and J 6 bases; bases outside gene matches: 10.

The chain joins TRBV15 to TRBJ2-7, with 7 nucleotides matching TRBD2. The CDR3 contains 16 residues. Germline V gene data show CDR1 as LNHNV and CDR2 as YYDKDF (reference sequence). Germline trimming cut 5 bases from V and 4 bases from J; bases unmatched to any gene: 14. CDR3 sequence (DNA): TGTGCCACCAGCCCAGCGGGGCGGGAGCTCCTTTACGAGCAGTACTTC. Protein: CATSPAGRELLYEQYF.